This TCR beta chain was obtained from a study of blood T cell repertoires in COVID-19. The wider study: Sources were T cells, B-cell-depleted T cells, or PBMCs; the material itself was cDNA or gDNA.

Original data processing: Reference gene primers were amplified, and this amplification served to estimate nucleated cell counts. Profiling relied on immunoSEQ multiplex PCR, and the TCRdb table lists in-frame clones only, not all of them. Clonal size and the V and J genes are those of that table, whereas D and trimming came from the DNA. The repertoire holds tens of thousands of clones, around nine tenths seen once, with 1.5% in the top ten. The CDR3 sequence is 14 residues long. V shed 6 bases and J shed 9 bases, with 15 bases lying between them. The germline V gene has CDR1 SEHNR and CDR2 FQNEAQ (reference sequence).

This TCR was recovered from a man in his fifties with acute or convalescent COVID-19. The gene calls are TRBV7-9 and TRBJ1-6, with unresolved D. The sample consisted of peripheral blood. This CDR3 reads CASRSDGASSPLHF. The CDR3 region has the DNA TGTGCCAGCAGATCTGACGGAGCCAGTTCACCCCTCCACTTT.